A selection of T cell receptor beta chains follows, all from one sample in a study of siplizumab effects on memory and regulatory T cells. Clones were sequenced by immunoSEQ multiplex PCR, and TCRdb holds only the in-frame ones, with some missing. The table lists about 13,000 clones, 40% of them singletons. Their specific antigens are unknown. Specimen: CFSE-low (dividing) CD8+ T cells sorted from an allogeneic mixed lymphocyte reaction. These receptors originate from a human donor in good health; the cells came from an allogeneic mixed lymphocyte reaction. Both conserved end residues are part of each CDR3. The D gene is left open where the match is weak. Clone size is given for some rows only: seen once, a few or many times, or a class if the clone is expanded.

CDR3	DNA	D	V	size	J
CASSFPTYGYTF	TGTGCCAGCAGCTTCCCCACTTATGGCTACACCTTC	-	TRBV5-4	-	TRBJ1-2
CASSQEQGNYGYTF	TGCGCCAGCAGCCAAGAACAGGGGAACTATGGCTACACCTTC	TRBD1	TRBV4-1	-	TRBJ1-2
CASSELAVNTEAFF	TGTGCCAGCAGTGAGTTGGCAGTGAACACTGAAGCTTTCTTT	-	TRBV6-1	-	TRBJ1-1
CASSPDRDSNEQYF	TGTGCCAGCAGCCCTGACAGGGACTCCAACGAGCAGTACTTC	-	TRBV5-6	-	TRBJ2-7
CASSLTGQNTEAFF	TGTGCCAGCAGTTTAACTGGACAGAACACTGAAGCTTTCTTT	-	TRBV27	-	TRBJ1-1
CASSLGLRSSYNEQFF	TGTGCCAGCAGCTTGGGACTTAGGAGCTCCTACAATGAGCAGTTCTTC	-	TRBV7-2	few	TRBJ2-1
CASSPGTGGNEKLFF	TGTGCCAGCAGCCCCGGGACAGGGGGAAATGAAAAACTGTTTTTT	TRBD1	TRBV7-8	-	TRBJ1-4
CASSLSRGHNEQFF	TGTGCCAGCAGTTTATCACGGGGCCACAATGAGCAGTTCTTC	-	TRBV27	few	TRBJ2-1
CASSLARRSTDTQYF	TGTGCCAGCAGCTTGGCCCGGCGGAGCACAGATACGCAGTATTTT	-	TRBV5-6	-	TRBJ2-3
CASSIQGGGYTF	TGTGCCAGCAGTATCCAGGGGGGTGGCTACACCTTC	TRBD1	TRBV25-1	-	TRBJ1-2
CASSWDPGGTEAFF	TGTGCCAGCAGCTGGGACCCTGGCGGCACTGAAGCTTTCTTT	-	TRBV11-2	-	TRBJ1-1
CASSEGIRGEQFF	TGTGCCAGCAGTGAAGGAATACGGGGGGAGCAGTTCTTC	-	TRBV6-1	-	TRBJ2-1
CASSFGRELYEQYF	TGTGCCAGCAGCTTCGGACGGGAGCTCTACGAGCAGTACTTC	-	TRBV7-8	-	TRBJ2-7
CAWSEGQGYEKLFF	TGTGCCTGGAGTGAAGGACAGGGGTACGAAAAACTGTTTTTT	TRBD1	TRBV30	medium-sized	TRBJ1-4
CASSSGLAEINEQFF	TGTGCCAGCAGCTCGGGACTAGCGGAAATCAATGAGCAGTTCTTC	TRBD2	TRBV5-4	few	TRBJ2-1
CASRNMRGEEWETQYF	TGTGCCAGCAGGAACATGAGGGGGGAAGAGTGGGAGACCCAGTACTTC	-	TRBV21-1	-	TRBJ2-5
CASSYQEFGKEQYF	TGTGCCAGCAGCTACCAGGAGTTCGGAAAAGAGCAGTACTTC	-	TRBV6-6	-	TRBJ2-7
CASSLISGNEKLFF	TGTGCCAGCAGCTTAATCAGTGGGAATGAAAAACTGTTTTTT	-	TRBV7-8	-	TRBJ1-4
CASSYDPGSGNTIYF	TGTGCCAGCAGTTACGACCCGGGCTCTGGAAACACCATATATTTT	-	TRBV6-6	few	TRBJ1-3
CASSSLAPGNEQYF	TGTGCCAGCAGCTCCCTGGCCCCCGGGAACGAGCAGTACTTC	-	TRBV7-9	many	TRBJ2-7
CASSSAVGRAADTQYF	TGTGCCAGCAGCTCCGCCGTAGGGAGGGCGGCAGATACGCAGTATTTT	TRBD2	TRBV7-3	-	TRBJ2-3
CASSFSGNQPQHF	TGTGCCAGCAGTTTCAGTGGCAATCAGCCCCAGCATTTT	-	TRBV27	-	TRBJ1-5
CASSFWTGGRTGELFF	TGTGCCAGCAGTTTTTGGACAGGGGGCAGGACCGGGGAGCTGTTTTTT	TRBD1	TRBV27	few	TRBJ2-2
CASSLGTGIGTQYF	TGTGCCAGCAGCTTGGGGACAGGGATTGGCACGCAGTATTTT	TRBD1	TRBV7-9	medium-sized	TRBJ2-3
CASGGSGSTKETQYF	TGTGCCTCCGGGGGGAGCGGGAGTACGAAAGAGACCCAGTACTTC	TRBD2	TRBV30	-	TRBJ2-5
CASSFGQGGEQYF	TGTGCCAGCAGTTTTGGACAGGGGGGAGAGCAGTACTTC	TRBD1	TRBV6-5	-	TRBJ2-7
CSVEGRQGRSYGYTF	TGCAGCGTTGAAGGAAGGCAGGGCCGTAGCTATGGCTACACCTTC	-	TRBV29-1	-	TRBJ1-2
CASSATGGAYEQYF	TGTGCCAGCAGCGCTACAGGGGGCGCCTACGAGCAGTACTTC	TRBD1	TRBV11-2	-	TRBJ2-7
CASSQEVYNEQFF	TGCGCCAGCAGCCAGGAGGTGTACAATGAGCAGTTCTTC	-	TRBV4-1	many	TRBJ2-1
CASSPDTNYGYTF	TGTGCCAGCAGTCCGGACACTAACTATGGCTACACCTTC	-	TRBV5-5	-	TRBJ1-2
CASSLWVSGANVLTF	TGTGCCAGCAGCTTGTGGGTCTCTGGGGCCAACGTCCTGACTTTC	-	TRBV5-4	-	TRBJ2-6
CARGLANYNEQFF	TGTGCCAGAGGACTAGCGAACTACAATGAGCAGTTCTTC	TRBD2	TRBV2	-	TRBJ2-1
CASRLAGGLGSTDTQYF	TGTGCCAGCCGACTAGCGGGAGGACTTGGCAGCACAGATACGCAGTATTTT	TRBD2	TRBV27	few	TRBJ2-3
CASSDSSGTNEKLFF	TGTGCCAGCAGTGACTCTTCAGGGACAAATGAAAAACTGTTTTTT	-	TRBV2	few	TRBJ1-4
CAWSRVLFYEQYF	TGTGCCTGGAGTCGTGTACTCTTCTACGAGCAGTACTTC	-	TRBV30	few	TRBJ2-7
CASSFGRGEQFF	TGTGCCAGCAGTTTTGGCAGGGGTGAGCAGTTCTTC	-	TRBV27	few	TRBJ2-1
CASSTYGPGGGYTF	TGTGCCAGTAGTACATACGGGCCCGGAGGGGGCTACACCTTC	-	TRBV19	-	TRBJ1-2
CASSYLDTQYF	TGTGCCAGCAGTTACCTAGATACGCAGTATTTT	-	TRBV6-6	few	TRBJ2-3
CSGGLPNTGELFF	TGCAGCGGGGGACTACCGAACACCGGGGAGCTGTTTTTT	TRBD2	TRBV29-1	medium-sized	TRBJ2-2
CASSSPGQGYSNQPQHF	TGTGCCAGTAGTAGCCCGGGACAGGGATATAGCAATCAGCCCCAGCATTTT	TRBD1	TRBV19	-	TRBJ1-5
CASSLVGGAEQYF	TGTGCTAGCAGCTTAGTAGGGGGTGCCGAGCAGTACTTC	-	TRBV7-7	-	TRBJ2-7
CATTDTYNEQFF	TGTGCCACCACGGACACCTACAATGAGCAGTTCTTC	-	TRBV19	-	TRBJ2-1
CSVRDREYGYTF	TGCAGCGTGAGGGACAGGGAATATGGCTACACCTTC	TRBD1	TRBV29-1	-	TRBJ1-2
CASIGGNYGYTF	TGTGCCAGCATCGGGGGCAACTATGGCTACACCTTC	-	TRBV6-5	few	TRBJ1-2
CASSLASGRAYEQYF	TGTGCCAGCAGCTTAGCTAGCGGGAGGGCCTACGAGCAGTACTTC	TRBD2	TRBV7-9	-	TRBJ2-7
CASSHLVSGTSGGRAGELFF	TGTGCCAGCAGTCATCTCGTATCCGGGACTAGCGGGGGGAGAGCCGGGGAGCTGTTTTTT	TRBD2	TRBV27	-	TRBJ2-2
CASSGGSGNEQFF	TGTGCCAGTTCGGGAGGGTCGGGGAATGAGCAGTTCTTC	TRBD2	TRBV7-9	few	TRBJ2-1
CASSRKSGTSSYNEQFF	TGCGCCAGCAGCCGAAAGTCCGGGACTAGTTCCTACAATGAGCAGTTCTTC	TRBD2	TRBV4-1	-	TRBJ2-1
CASSEKVFSLGTGELFF	TGTGCCAGCAGTGAAAAAGTCTTCAGTCTAGGGACCGGGGAGCTGTTTTTT	-	TRBV25-1	few	TRBJ2-2
CASSFMSRRPGELFF	TGTGCCAGCAGCTTTATGTCTCGCCGACCCGGGGAGCTGTTTTTT	-	TRBV11-2	-	TRBJ2-2
CASSHRILSGNTIYF	TGTGCCAGCAGCCATAGAATATTATCTGGAAACACCATATATTTT	-	TRBV13	medium-sized	TRBJ1-3
CASSIDAGNQPQHF	TGTGCCAGTAGTATAGATGCAGGGAATCAGCCCCAGCATTTT	-	TRBV19	medium-sized	TRBJ1-5
CASSVTGTDFEEQYF	TGTGCCAGCAGCGTCACCGGGACAGACTTTGAGGAGCAGTACTTC	TRBD1	TRBV9	-	TRBJ2-7
CASSEGHYSNQPQHF	TGTGCCAGCAGCGAGGGACACTATAGCAATCAGCCCCAGCATTTT	-	TRBV9	-	TRBJ1-5
CASSQDPLVTYNEQFF	TGCGCCAGCAGCCAAGATCCCCTAGTTACCTACAATGAGCAGTTCTTC	-	TRBV4-3	-	TRBJ2-1